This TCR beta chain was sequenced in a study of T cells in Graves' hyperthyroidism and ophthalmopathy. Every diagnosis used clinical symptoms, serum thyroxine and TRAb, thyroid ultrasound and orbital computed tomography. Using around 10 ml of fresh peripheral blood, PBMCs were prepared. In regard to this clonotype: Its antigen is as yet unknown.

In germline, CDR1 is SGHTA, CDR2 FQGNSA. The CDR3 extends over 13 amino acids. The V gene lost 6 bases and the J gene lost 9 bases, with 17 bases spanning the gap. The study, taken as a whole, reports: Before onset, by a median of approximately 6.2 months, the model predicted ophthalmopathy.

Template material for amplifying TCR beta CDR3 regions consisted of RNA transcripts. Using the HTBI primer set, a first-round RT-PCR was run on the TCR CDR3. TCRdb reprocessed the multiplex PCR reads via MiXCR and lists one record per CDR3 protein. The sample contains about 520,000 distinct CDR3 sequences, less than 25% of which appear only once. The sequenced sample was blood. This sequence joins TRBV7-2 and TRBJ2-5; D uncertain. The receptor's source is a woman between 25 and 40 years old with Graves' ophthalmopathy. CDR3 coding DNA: TGTGCCAGCAGTTTTTCCATCCCGACTGCCCAGTACTTC. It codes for CASSFSIPTAQYF.